This T cell receptor (beta chain) was recovered during a study of blood T cell repertoires in COVID-19 (dated by TCRdb to about 2020). Background for the entire study: Samples from collaborators originated in the United States, Italy and Spain and spanned both the acute and convalescent phases of COVID-19. The prospective study material was composed of cDNA or gDNA derived from T cells, B-cell-depleted T cells, or PBMCs. Deeply sampled blood TCRbeta repertoires from subjects exposed to, actively infected with, or recovered from COVID-19 were included in the dataset. The repertoires were made available in a free public database intended to serve as a resource for research on the immune response to SARS-CoV-2. Samples were obtained from the ongoing ImmuneRACE study (first 160 participants) and from about 1,300 subjects provided by 6 global collaborators. The sample metadata nearly always contained a de-identified subject ID, COVID-19 status, age in years and sex. HLA class I and class II types, where available, came from metadata supplied by the sample provider rather than from assay-based typing. Overall study results and their limits: How much clinical and demographic metadata was included differed by source and by participant, and the metadata was provided uncurated.

The germline ends are 15 bases apart after V is trimmed by 6 bases and J by 6 bases. There are 14 amino acids in the CDR3, from cysteine to phenylalanine inclusive. Only the CDR3 DNA stays, 42 bases, in frame from base 1. CDR1 SGHTA and CDR2 FQGNSA were looked up in the germline V gene. The immunoSEQ Assay, a bias-controlled multiplex PCR, was used to amplify TCRbeta CDR3 regions from genomic DNA. As for how the authors treated the data: The number of nucleated cells in each sample was estimated by amplification of reference gene primers within the assay. To quantify the absolute abundance of each unique TCRbeta CDR3 rearrangement, sequence reads were collapsed and filtered. For each sample, productive Simpson clonality was calculated as the square root of Simpson's diversity index over productive rearrangements. Here the immuneACCESS table is served through TCRdb, limited to in-frame sequences with V and J called. Missing clones are a known gap in these copies; in checked studies unresolved V genes cover under half, and the rest lacks a known reason. V and J calls and clone size are those listed in that table; D and trimming were worked out from the DNA. The sample table lists 350,000 or so clones, about 87% of them with a count of one. The ten most abundant clones make up 1.5% to 2% of the sample.

One collaborating source in Seattle enrolled patients while the patients were actively infected and followed the patients over time throughout the course of disease. The collaborating institutions used their own protocols to collect whole blood in K2EDTA tubes. For TCRbeta analysis, collaborator samples were shipped as frozen whole blood, as isolated PBMCs, or as DNA extracted from either sample type. Regarding this clone: The antigen it binds to is not known. No base quality values were provided; no much bigger clone lies one nucleotide off.

The chain is encoded by TRBV7-2 joined to TRBJ2-4; perhaps TRBD2 is the D gene, with 6 bases matching. This sequence was found in a woman aged 25 to 39 with COVID-19, enrolled during active disease. The sequencing input was peripheral blood. The DNA is as follows: TGTGCCAGCAGTTTGACTAGATCGGGAAACATTCAGTACTTC. Its protein is CASSLTRSGNIQYF.